Each of the 3 T cell receptor beta chains below was sequenced from the same sample in a study of OX40 agonist ivuxolimab in advanced cancers. TCRdb's copy holds only in-frame clones and misses some; the assay was immunoSEQ multiplex PCR. The profile shows 15,000 to 20,000 clones, about 89% of them singletons. Sequences were derived from CD4+ or CD8+ T cells sorted from blood, sampled in a trial of the OX40 agonist ivuxolimab. Receptor source: an adult with an advanced solid tumor such as melanoma, head and neck, liver or kidney cancer.

The rearrangement joins TRBV7-9 to TRBJ2-2; either TRBD1 or TRBD2 may supply D (5 bases each). The V gene lost 4 bases and the J gene lost 7 bases, with 16 bases spanning the gap. The CDR3 runs 15 residues. Looked up from germline, CDR1 is SEHNR and CDR2 is FQNEAQ (reference sequence). CDR3 loop: CASSSPTGRNGELFF. CDR3 bases: TGTGCCAGCAGCTCCCCGACGGGGCGAAACGGGGAGCTGTTTTTT.

The chain has TRBV13 and TRBJ2-1; 9 positions match TRBD1. The CDR3 totals 15 residues. Germline CDR1 and CDR2: PRHDT and FYEKMQ (reference sequence). Trimming cost V 4 bases and J 7 bases; bases outside gene matches: 8. CDR3 sequence (DNA): TGTGCCAGCAGCTCCGGACAGGGGCTTGGGAATGAGCAGTTCTTC. Protein: CASSSGQGLGNEQFF. The whole variable domain, remainder taken from reference TRBV13 and TRBJ2-1, is AAGVIQSPRHLIKEKRETATLKCYPIPRHDTVYWYQQGPGQDPQFLISFYEKMQSDKGSIPDRFSAQQFSDYHSELNMSSLELGDSALYFCASSSGQGLGNEQFFGPGTRLTVL.

V gene TRBV28 combines with J gene TRBJ2-5; a weak D match, TRBD2 (6 bases). The last part of the DNA fits TRBJ2-7 better; the J call may be wrong. The CDR3 has 14 amino acids. Germline values: CDR1 MDHEN, CDR2 SYDVKM. The CDR3 bases are TGTGCCAGCAGTCCCATAGCGGAATTGAACGAGCAGTACTTC. Protein product: CASSPIAELNEQYF.